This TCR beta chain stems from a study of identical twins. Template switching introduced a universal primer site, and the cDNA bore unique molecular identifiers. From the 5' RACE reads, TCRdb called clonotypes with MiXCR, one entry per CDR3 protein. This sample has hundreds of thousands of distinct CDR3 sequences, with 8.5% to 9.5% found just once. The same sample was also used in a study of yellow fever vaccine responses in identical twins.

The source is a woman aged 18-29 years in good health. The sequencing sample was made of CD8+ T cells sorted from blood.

CDR3 sequence (DNA): TGTGCCAGCAGCTTAGCCGGGACAGGGGTATTCAGTGAGCAGTTCTTC. Amino acid sequence: CASSLAGTGVFSEQFF. The chain is built from TRBV5-6 and TRBJ2-1; 10 bases fit TRBD1. This CDR3 spans 16 amino acids. Germline loops: CDR1 SGHDT, CDR2 YYEEEE. The J segment lost 9 bases and the V segment lost 2 bases, leaving 11 bases of the junction unmatched.